One and the same sample provided the 3 T cell receptor beta chains below, sequenced in a study of T cells in women clearing cervical HPV infection (dated by TCRdb to 2017 to 2018). The library was prepared using the immunoSEQ multiplex PCR assay. TCRdb's version of the immuneACCESS table is confined to in-frame rearrangements and falls short of the full clone set. An unresolved V gene accounts for under half of the shortfall where checked; the remainder is of unknown origin. In this sample's table one finds approximately 18,000 clones. The ten largest clones capture about a sixth of the sample. The sample consisted of blood buffy coat. The source is a woman between 18 and 70 years old with a cervical HPV16 infection that either progressed to CIN3+ or cleared (not recorded which).

Note on this clone: The read is 3 residues too short to cover the CDR3 end, so that end is filled in from the germline J gene. This chain connects TRBV20-1 to TRBJ2-1; TRBD2 matches at 9 bases. Per the germline V gene, CDR1 is DFQATT and CDR2 is SNEGSKA (reference sequence). The junction had 6 bases not matched to a gene; V was cut back by 0 bases and J by 3 bases. This CDR3 has 16 residues. CDR3 DNA, as far as it was read: TGCAGTGCTAGAGATATGAGACTAGCGGTCTACAATGAG. Protein sequence: CSARDMRLAVYNE. The full CDR3 is CSARDMRLAVYNEQFF.

Notes on this clone: The sequenced fragment ends 3 residues before the CDR3 boundary, so the rest is inferred from the germline J gene. The gene calls are TRBV19 and TRBJ2-3; a possible D gene is TRBD1 (5 bases). The CDR3 sequence is 14 residues long. Germline CDR1 LNHDA, CDR2 SQIVND (reference sequence). The sequenced CDR3 bases are TGTGCCAGTAGTATCCCGGACAAAGATCAGCCG. This sequence encodes CASSIPDKDQP. The complete CDR3 protein is CASSIPDKDQPQYF.

The CDR3 bases that were read are TGCAGTGCTAGAGATTGGGGCGGAGTTGGC. Amino acid sequence: CSARDWGGVG. The full CDR3 sequence reads CSARDWGGVGYTF. The chain uses TRBV20-1 and TRBJ1-2; D may be TRBD1 (5 bases). The read ends 3 residues early relative to the CDR3; the germline J gene fills the gap. This CDR3 has 13 amino acids. Trimming removed 0 bases from V and 7 bases from J, with 12 bases in between. The germline gives CDR1 DFQATT, CDR2 SNEGSKA (reference sequence).